This is a list of T cell receptor beta chains from one sample in a study of naive and memory T cell subsets. TCRdb passed the 5' RACE reads through MiXCR, listing each CDR3 protein once. Of more than 45,000 distinct CDR3 sequences listed, over 7% are singletons. The receptors were gathered from a male donor in good health. CDR3s include the opening cysteine and the closing phenylalanine or tryptophan. The D gene is left open where the match is weak. Size values are once, few and many counts, or a class for expanded clones, and some rows have none.

cdr3_nt,cdr3_aa,cdr3_length,j_call,d_call,v_call,clone_size
TGTGCCAGCAGCTTAGCGGCGGGGACCGCTTACACTGAGCAGTTCTTC,CASSLAAGTAYTEQFF,16,TRBJ2-1,.,TRBV7-2,many
TGTGCCACCATGGGGTCGGGCTACGAGCAGTACTTC,CATMGSGYEQYF,12,TRBJ2-7,.,TRBV6-5,many
TGTGCCAGCCGGGGACAGGGTGCGATTGAGACCCAGTACTTC,CASRGQGAIETQYF,14,TRBJ2-5,TRBD1,TRBV27,few
TGTGCCAGCAGCACGACTAGCGGGAGGGTGGATACGCAGTATTTT,CASSTTSGRVDTQYF,15,TRBJ2-3,TRBD2,TRBV6-5,many
TGTGCCAGCAGCTTGGAGGGACAGGGCTATGGCTACACCTTC,CASSLEGQGYGYTF,14,TRBJ1-2,TRBD1,TRBV5-5,.
TGCAGCGTTAAAGGGGACCGAGTTTACGACTATGGCTACACCTTC,CSVKGDRVYDYGYTF,15,TRBJ1-2,.,TRBV29-1,.
TGCGCCAGCAGCTCCCCCGGGGAGCTGTTTTTT,CASSSPGELFF,11,TRBJ2-2,.,TRBV5-1,.
TGTGCCAGCAGTTACTCAGCGGGAGCAGTAAATGAGCAGTTCTTC,CASSYSAGAVNEQFF,15,TRBJ2-1,TRBD2,TRBV6-5,.
TGTGCCAGCAGTTCTACCGGGACAGTCACCTACGAGCAGTACTTC,CASSSTGTVTYEQYF,15,TRBJ2-7,TRBD1,TRBV6-6,few
TGTGCCACCACGGCGGTGGCCCCCAATGAGCAGTTCTTC,CATTAVAPNEQFF,13,TRBJ2-1,.,TRBV10-3,many
TGTGCCAGCAGCCCCGACTCAATTTGGACAGAGACCTACGAGCAGTACTTC,CASSPDSIWTETYEQYF,17,TRBJ2-7,.,TRBV7-9,few
TGTGCCAGCAGCTTAGGGGTCGGTAGCGGGACCAAGAACACCGGGGAGCTGTTTTTT,CASSLGVGSGTKNTGELFF,19,TRBJ2-2,TRBD2,TRBV7-9,many
TGCAGCGTTGAGGATAGGACCGCTTCAGCTAACTATGGCTACACCTTC,CSVEDRTASANYGYTF,16,TRBJ1-2,.,TRBV29-1,few
TGTGCCAGCAGTGAAGCGAACACTGAAGCTTTCTTT,CASSEANTEAFF,12,TRBJ1-1,.,TRBV2,.
TGTGCCTGGGTCGGCGTTGAAGCTTTCTTT,CAWVGVEAFF,10,TRBJ1-1,.,TRBV30,few
TGTGCCAGCAGCTTGCGAACGCAAGAGACCCAGTACTTC,CASSLRTQETQYF,13,TRBJ2-5,.,TRBV5-4,few
TGTGCCAGCAGCCAACCCCGAGGAATGAACACTGAAGCTTTCTTT,CASSQPRGMNTEAFF,15,TRBJ1-1,.,TRBV4-2,few
TGTGCCAGCAGCGCAGAGGCCGTCTACGAGCAGTACTTC,CASSAEAVYEQYF,13,TRBJ2-7,.,TRBV12-3/TRBV12-4,few
TGTGCCAGCAAAGCGGGGAACTCCTACGAGCAGTACTTC,CASKAGNSYEQYF,13,TRBJ2-7,TRBD2,TRBV27,few
TGTGCCAGCAGCCAAGATTTCGCAGGGAGGGTTAAGTACTTC,CASSQDFAGRVKYF,14,TRBJ2-7,TRBD2,TRBV3-1,few